What follows are 25 T cell receptor beta chains derived from one specimen sequenced in a study of immune evolution from preneoplasia to lung adenocarcinoma (dated by TCRdb to the early 2020s). The receptor library was made with the immunoSEQ multiplex PCR assay. TCRdb re-hosts the immuneACCESS table, in-frame sequences only. Its copies lack some clones; in the studies checked, an unresolved V gene accounts for under half of them, and the cause for the rest is not known. Recorded for this sample are 5,000 to 6,000 clones; 65% to 85% of them occurred a single time. Around 9.6% of the sample is taken by the ten largest. Input material: FFPE normal lung tissue adjacent to the tumor. Receptors were obtained from a person aged 50-75 years with lung adenocarcinoma.

The CDR3 reads CASSVSTRFEQFF. CDR3 DNA sequence: TGTGCCAGCAGCGTAAGCACTAGATTTGAGCAGTTCTTC. This chain joins TRBV6-1 and TRBJ2-1; D might be TRBD2 (5 bases). Trimming removed 6 bases at V and 9 bases at J, with 15 bases between. The germline CDR1 and CDR2 sequences are MNHNS and SASEGT. This CDR3 is built from 13 residues.

The chain links TRBV6-5 to TRBJ1-1, with D possibly TRBD1 on 5 matching bases. CDR1 is MNHEY, CDR2 SVGAGI, per germline. V shed 6 bases and J shed 4 bases, with 18 bases lying between them. The CDR3 loop spans 15 amino acids. Written as DNA, the CDR3 is TGTGCCAGCAGAGGATGGGACGCCGGGAGCACTGAAGCTTTCTTT. The encoded protein is CASRGWDAGSTEAFF.

This chain joins TRBV7-6 and TRBJ2-2, with D uncertain. The CDR3 consists of 13 residues. Germline CDR1 and CDR2: SGHVS and FNYEAQ. Trimming left V 0 bases short and J 4 bases short, with 3 bases between. The chain's CDR3 is CASSLAGTGELFF. The CDR3 DNA reads TGTGCCAGCAGCTTAGCTGGCACCGGGGAGCTGTTTTTT.

The V and J genes are TRBV7-2 and TRBJ2-1; D ambiguous. The V gene's germline CDR1 is SGHTA and CDR2 FQGNSA. V was pared by 2 bases and J by 8 bases, with 7 bases between. The length of the CDR3 is 12 residues. The CDR3 region is CASSLLIDEQFF. For the CDR3, the DNA is TGTGCCAGCAGCTTACTGATAGATGAGCAGTTCTTC.

This sequence joins TRBV7-7 and TRBJ2-2; no firm D call. Germline V lookup: CDR1 SSHAT, CDR2 FNYEAQ (reference sequence). This CDR3 is built from 12 residues. CDR3 sequence reads: CASLGYPGELFF. The CDR3 region has the DNA TGTGCTAGCTTAGGGTATCCCGGGGAGCTGTTTTTT.

J is TRBJ1-2 and V is TRBV19; tentative D call: TRBD1 (5 bases). The V end was cut by 0 bases, the J end by 2 bases, with 7 bases between. The CDR3 extends over 14 amino acids. CDR1 and CDR2 (germline): LNHDA, SQIVND (reference sequence). The CDR3 DNA follows: TGTGCCAGTAGTATAGATCACAGGAACTATGGCTACACCTTC. It yields the protein CASSIDHRNYGYTF.

This clone was detected only once. The chain has TRBV4-1 and TRBJ2-7, with 11 nucleotides matching TRBD2. After removal of 0 bases from V and 0 bases from J, the junction contained 1 base not matched to a gene. Germline V lookup: CDR1 MGHRA, CDR2 YSYEKL. The CDR3 runs 16 residues. CDR3 amino acids: CASSQELAGASYEQYF. The CDR3, as DNA: TGCGCCAGCAGCCAAGAACTAGCGGGAGCCTCCTACGAGCAGTACTTC.

V usage is TRBV30 and J usage is TRBJ2-2; D may be TRBD1 (5 bases). Deletions cut 0 bases from V and 5 bases from J, with 19 bases between. The CDR3 totals 17 residues. Germline CDR1 GTSNPN, CDR2 SVGIG (reference sequence). CDR3 region: CAWSVVRQGRRTGELFF. CDR3 bases: TGTGCCTGGAGTGTAGTCCGTCAGGGTCGCAGGACCGGGGAGCTGTTTTTT.

The DNA for the CDR3 is TGTGCCAGCAGCCAATTGGGCAGCCAAGTAACTAATGAAAAACTGTTTTTT. Translation: CASSQLGSQVTNEKLFF. The rearrangement uses TRBV16 and TRBJ1-4; D gene uncertain. Germline loops: CDR1 KGHSY, CDR2 FQNENV. The CDR3 totals 17 residues. The V gene lost 1 base and the J gene lost 1 base, with 13 bases spanning the gap.

The rearrangement links TRBV18 to TRBJ1-3; D gene uncertain. Germline V lookup: CDR1 KGHSH, CDR2 LQKENI. The CDR3 is 15 residues long. The V end was cut by 3 bases, the J end by 4 bases, with 13 bases between. CDR3 in DNA: TGTGCCAGCTCACCGGCGGCGGGCGAGGGAAACACCATATATTTT. This gives the protein CASSPAAGEGNTIYF.

The chain links TRBV11-3 to TRBJ2-2; D is ambiguous. V dropped 0 bases and J dropped 5 bases, with 4 bases sitting between them. CDR1 and CDR2 from the germline V gene are SGHNT and YENEEA. This CDR3 spans 13 amino acids. DNA of the CDR3: TGTGCCAGCAGCTTAGATTTTACCGGGGAGCTGTTTTTT. Its protein is CASSLDFTGELFF.

CDR3 residues: CASSVGLDSETQYF. CDR3 bases: TGTGCCAGCAGCGTAGGACTAGATTCGGAGACCCAGTACTTC. The J gene is TRBJ2-5, the V gene TRBV9, with TRBD2 as a possible D gene (6 bases). Germline V gene data show CDR1 as SGDLS and CDR2 as YYNGEE. The CDR3 is made up of 14 amino acids. V was clipped by 0 bases and J by 5 bases, with 11 bases between them. Looking up the rest from reference TRBV9 and TRBJ2-5 gives the full variable domain: DSGVTQTPKHLITATGQRVTLRCSPRSGDLSVYWYQQSLDQGLQFLIQYYNGEERAKGNILERFSAQQFPDLHSELNLSSLELGDSALYFCASSVGLDSETQYFGPGTRLLVL.

The chain's CDR3 is CASSAKGVGVGETQYF. Written as DNA, the CDR3 is TGTGCCAGCAGTGCTAAGGGGGTTGGGGTCGGGGAGACCCAGTACTTC. This sequence joins TRBV5-6 and TRBJ2-5; a weak D match, TRBD1 (6 bases). CDR1 is SGHDT, CDR2 YYEEEE, per germline. The V end was cut by 5 bases, the J end by 5 bases, with 22 bases between. There are 16 residues in the CDR3.

This chain uses TRBV6-4 with TRBJ2-6; 12 nucleotides align to TRBD2. The germline gives CDR1 MRHNA, CDR2 SNTAGT. The CDR3 is 20 residues long. Losses at the gene ends were 6 bases for V and 0 bases for J; bases not matched to a gene: 12. The CDR3 region is CASSDTQTSGGHSGANVLTF. CDR3 nucleotide sequence: TGTGCCAGCAGCGATACCCAGACTAGCGGGGGCCACTCTGGGGCCAACGTCCTGACTTTC.

This clone was seen just once. The chain couples TRBV7-2 to TRBJ1-1; D call uncertain. Trimming took off 8 bases at V and 3 bases at J, with 16 bases between the two ends. This CDR3 is built from 14 residues. Germline CDR1 SGHTA, CDR2 FQGNSA. In nucleotides, the CDR3 is TGTGCCAGCGCCACCATCGGCTCGGACACTGAAGCTTTCTTT. As protein: CASATIGSDTEAFF.

This clone was seen once. This chain joins TRBV6-1 and TRBJ1-5; D is possibly TRBD1 (5 bases). In germline, CDR1 is MNHNS, CDR2 SASEGT. The CDR3 covers 13 residues. With 10 bases removed from V and 1 base from J, the gap between germline ends came to 11 bases. CDR3 amino acids: CATLGASNQPQHF. The CDR3 nucleotides are TGTGCCACCCTTGGGGCGAGCAATCAGCCCCAGCATTTT.

The rearrangement uses TRBV2 and TRBJ1-1, with D maybe TRBD1 (6 bases). CDR1 SNHLY and CDR2 FYNNEI come from the germline V gene. This CDR3 is built from 14 residues. The ends were cut back, 7 bases at V and 1 base at J, with 13 bases in the middle. In DNA form, the CDR3 reads TGTGCCAGCAAGGTGGGCAGGGGGAACACTGAAGCTTTCTTT. Its protein product is CASKVGRGNTEAFF.

The chain couples TRBV5-1 to TRBJ2-1; D is perhaps TRBD2 (6 bases). CDR3 size: 15 residues. Germline CDR1 SGHRS, CDR2 YFSETQ. Deletions cut 4 bases from V and 3 bases from J, with 14 bases between. CDR3 coding DNA: TGCGCCAGCAGCCCTACGGAGGGGTTCTACAATGAGCAGTTCTTC. Protein: CASSPTEGFYNEQFF.

This clone was found a few times. This chain joins TRBV19 and TRBJ2-5, with TRBD2 identical over 9 bases. CDR3 length equals 16 residues. V lost 4 bases and J lost 1; bases outside the gene matches: 7. The V gene's germline CDR1 is LNHDA and CDR2 SQIVND (reference sequence). Here the CDR3 reads CASSRRASGTQETQYF. DNA for the CDR3: TGTGCCAGTAGTAGACGGGCTAGCGGGACCCAAGAGACCCAGTACTTC.

This clone was detected only a few times. For the CDR3, the DNA is TGCGCCAGCAGCCAAGGGAGAGGGTATGCAACTAATGAAAAACTGTTTTTT. It yields the protein CASSQGRGYATNEKLFF. The chain is built from TRBV4-1 and TRBJ1-4; D call uncertain. In germline, CDR1 is MGHRA, CDR2 YSYEKL. With 1 base removed from V and 0 bases from J, the gap between germline ends came to 12 bases. The CDR3 is made up of 17 amino acids.

The chain uses TRBV4-2 and TRBJ2-2; D is unclear. The CDR3 extends over 15 amino acids. Trimming cost V 1 base and J 0 bases, with 6 bases left between them. CDR1 is LGHNA, CDR2 YNFKEQ, per germline. The CDR3 here is CASSQGLANTGELFF. The CDR3 DNA follows: TGTGCCAGCAGCCAAGGGCTAGCGAACACCGGGGAGCTGTTTTTT.

The chain uses TRBV19 and TRBJ1-1, with D possibly TRBD1 on 5 matching bases. CDR3 length: 15 residues. Per germline, CDR1 LNHDA and CDR2 SQIVND (reference sequence). Trimming shortened V by 8 bases and J by 1 base, and 17 bases separated the two germline ends. The CDR3 sequence: CASQDTNPANTEAFF. The DNA for the CDR3 is TGTGCCAGTCAGGACACAAACCCGGCGAACACTGAAGCTTTCTTT.

The CDR3 is CASSGLAYTGELFF. CDR3 DNA sequence: TGTGCCAGCAGTGGGCTAGCGTACACCGGGGAGCTGTTTTTT. The rearrangement joins TRBV25-1 to TRBJ2-2; D perhaps matches TRBD2 (6 bases). Germline assignment: CDR1 MGHDK and CDR2 SYGVNS. Trimming took 4 bases from V and 3 from J, leaving 9 bases between them. The CDR3 is made up of 14 amino acids.

The chain recombines TRBV10-3 with TRBJ2-3, with no clear D. This CDR3 is 13 amino acids long. Germline V gene data show CDR1 as ENHRY and CDR2 as SYGVKD. Trimming cost V 5 bases and J 4 bases, with 10 bases left between them. The CDR3 is CAISSVSADTQYF. The DNA of the CDR3 is TGTGCCATCAGTTCCGTCTCGGCAGATACGCAGTATTTT.

The rearrangement uses TRBV25-1 and TRBJ2-5, with D possibly called TRBD1 or TRBD2 (5 bases each). Germline V gene sequence: CDR1 MGHDK, CDR2 SYGVNS. V lost 5 bases and J lost 4, with 17 bases in between. CDR3 size: 15 residues. CDR3 nucleotide sequence: TGTGCCAGCAGTCCTCGGACGGGACCCGGAGAGACCCAGTACTTC. This codes for CASSPRTGPGETQYF. Using reference TRBV25-1 and TRBJ2-5 for the parts outside the CDR3, the full variable domain is EADIYQTPRYLVIGTGKKITLECSQTMGHDKMYWYQQDPGMELHLIHYSYGVNSTEKGDLSSESTVSRIRTEHFPLTLESARPSHTSQYLCASSPRTGPGETQYFGPGTRLLVL.